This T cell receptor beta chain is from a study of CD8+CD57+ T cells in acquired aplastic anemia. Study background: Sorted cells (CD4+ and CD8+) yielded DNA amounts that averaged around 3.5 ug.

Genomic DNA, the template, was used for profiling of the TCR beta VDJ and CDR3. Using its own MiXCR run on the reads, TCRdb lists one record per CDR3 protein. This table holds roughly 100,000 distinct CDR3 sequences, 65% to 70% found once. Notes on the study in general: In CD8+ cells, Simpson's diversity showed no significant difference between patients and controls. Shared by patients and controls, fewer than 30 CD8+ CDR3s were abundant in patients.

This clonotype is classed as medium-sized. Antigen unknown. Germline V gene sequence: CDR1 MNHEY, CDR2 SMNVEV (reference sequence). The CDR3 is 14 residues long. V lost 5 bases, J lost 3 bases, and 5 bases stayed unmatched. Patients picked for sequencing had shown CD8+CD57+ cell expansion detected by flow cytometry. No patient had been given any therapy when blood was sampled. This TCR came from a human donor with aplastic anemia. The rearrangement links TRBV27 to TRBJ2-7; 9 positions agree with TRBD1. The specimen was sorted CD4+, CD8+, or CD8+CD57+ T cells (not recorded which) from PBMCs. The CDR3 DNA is TGTGCCAGCAGTCTACAGGGGGCCAACTACGAGCAGTACTTC. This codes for CASSLQGANYEQYF.